One sample yielded the 5 T cell receptor beta chains listed below, sequenced in a study of blood T cells in healthy people across ages. The second PCR ran roughly 6 to 11 cycles with a sample-barcoded 5' primer and J-beta primers. TCRdb redid the calling of the 5' RACE reads with MiXCR, one entry per CDR3 protein. Of around 800,000 distinct CDR3 sequences in the sample, roughly 50% are singletons; the top ten hold about 38%. The specimen sequenced was blood. Receptor source: a man older than 75 in good health.

This clonotype was observed once. The rearrangement links TRBV6-6 to TRBJ1-2; D unclear. Germline V gene sequence: CDR1 MNHNY, CDR2 SVGAGI (reference sequence). The CDR3 loop spans 13 amino acids. The V and J ends lost 7 bases and 4 bases respectively, with 13 bases between them. CDR3 DNA sequence: TGTGCCAGCACCAAAATGACGGTCTATGGCTACACCTTC. It yields the protein CASTKMTVYGYTF.

The rearrangement links TRBV5-1 to TRBJ2-5; the match to TRBD2 covers 7 bases. Per the germline V gene, CDR1 is SGHRS and CDR2 is YFSETQ. This CDR3 comprises 15 residues. J gave up 4 bases and V 0 bases, and 6 bases lay outside the gene matches. CDR3 sequence reads: CASSLASGAPETQYF. CDR3 in DNA: TGCGCCAGCAGCTTGGCTAGCGGAGCCCCAGAGACCCAGTACTTC.

The chain is built from TRBV20-1 and TRBJ2-1, with D perhaps matching TRBD2 (6 bases). The CDR3 has 13 residues. CDR1 and CDR2 from the germline V gene are DFQATT and SNEGSKA (reference sequence). V was trimmed by 5 bases and J by 7 bases, leaving 15 bases between them. The CDR3 protein is CSAGRTPSNEQFF. In DNA form, the CDR3 reads TGCAGTGCTGGGAGGACCCCGAGTAATGAGCAGTTCTTC.

The V call is TRBV5-1, the J call TRBJ2-1, with 7 bases lining up with TRBD2. TRBJ2-7 explains the end of the DNA better; the J call may be wrong. Germline assignment: CDR1 SGHRS and CDR2 YFSETQ. This CDR3 has 15 residues. DNA for the CDR3: TGCGCCACCCAGAGTGGGGGGGTTGGATACAATGAGCAGTACTTC. Translation: CATQSGGVGYNEQYF.

V usage is TRBV3-1 and J usage is TRBJ2-5, with 8 nucleotides matching TRBD2. The CDR3 is 16 amino acids. Trimming at V came to 3 bases and at J to 3 bases, leaving 9 bases not matched to a gene. CDR1 is LGHDT and CDR2 is YNNKEL in the germline V gene (reference sequence). The CDR3: CASSHGAGGPKETQYF. The CDR3 DNA follows: TGTGCCAGCAGCCATGGGGCGGGGGGCCCGAAAGAGACCCAGTACTTC.